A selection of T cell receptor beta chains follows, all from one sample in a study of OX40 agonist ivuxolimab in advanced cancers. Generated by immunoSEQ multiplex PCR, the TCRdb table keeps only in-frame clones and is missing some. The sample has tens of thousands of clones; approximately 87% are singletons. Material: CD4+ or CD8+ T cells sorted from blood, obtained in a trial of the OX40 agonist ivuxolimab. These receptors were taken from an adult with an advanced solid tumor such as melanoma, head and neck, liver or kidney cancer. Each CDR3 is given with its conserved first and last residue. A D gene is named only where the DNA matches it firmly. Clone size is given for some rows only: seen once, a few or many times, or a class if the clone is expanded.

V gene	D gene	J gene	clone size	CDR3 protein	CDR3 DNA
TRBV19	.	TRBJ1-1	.	CASSIPEFTEAFF	TGTGCCAGTAGTATACCGGAGTTCACTGAAGCTTTCTTT
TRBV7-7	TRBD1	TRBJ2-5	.	CASSSSGQGAGETQYF	TGTGCTAGCAGCTCCTCCGGGCAGGGGGCCGGGGAGACCCAGTACTTC
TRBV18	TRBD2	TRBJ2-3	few	CASTSSGGNTDTQYF	TGTGCCAGCACCTCTAGCGGGGGAAACACAGATACGCAGTATTTT
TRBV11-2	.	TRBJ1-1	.	CASSAHKSEAFF	TGTGCCAGCAGCGCACACAAGTCAGAGGCTTTCTTT
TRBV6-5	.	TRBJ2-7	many	CASSTRGEQYF	TGTGCCAGCAGTACCAGGGGCGAGCAGTACTTC
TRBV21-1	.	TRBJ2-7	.	CASTQGHRTNSYEQYF	TGTGCCAGCACCCAAGGTCACAGAACCAACTCCTACGAGCAGTACTTC
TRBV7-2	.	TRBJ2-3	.	CASSLTASTDTQYF	TGTGCCAGCAGCTTAACTGCTAGCACAGATACGCAGTATTTT
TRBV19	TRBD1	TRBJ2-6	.	CASSPRRQGGPSGANVLTF	TGTGCCAGTAGTCCCCGTCGACAGGGGGGGCCCTCTGGGGCCAACGTCCTGACTTTC
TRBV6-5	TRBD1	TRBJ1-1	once	CASSRGQTEAFF	TGTGCCAGCAGTAGGGGGCAGACTGAAGCTTTCTTT
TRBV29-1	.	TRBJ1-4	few	CSVAGVGEKLFF	TGCAGCGTTGCCGGGGTCGGCGAGAAACTGTTTTTT
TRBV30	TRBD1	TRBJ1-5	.	CAWSSGTGPPNSNQPQHF	TGTGCCTGGAGTTCAGGGACAGGCCCTCCTAATAGCAATCAGCCCCAGCATTTT
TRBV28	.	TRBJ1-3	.	CASSGPGNTIYF	TGTGCCAGCAGCGGGCCCGGAAACACCATATATTTT
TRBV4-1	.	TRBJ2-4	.	CASSRVAVQRNIQYF	TGCGCCAGCAGCCGAGTAGCGGTTCAAAGGAACATTCAGTACTTC
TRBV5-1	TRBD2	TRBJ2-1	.	CASSSRLAGDSEVYNEQFF	TGCGCCAGCAGCTCCAGACTAGCGGGAGACTCAGAAGTCTACAATGAGCAGTTCTTC
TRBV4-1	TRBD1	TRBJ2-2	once	CASSQDMGQGAYYTGELFF	TGCGCCAGCAGCCAAGATATGGGACAGGGGGCGTATTACACCGGGGAGCTGTTTTTT
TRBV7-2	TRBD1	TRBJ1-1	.	CASSIQGAGAFF	TGTGCCAGCAGCATACAGGGGGCTGGAGCTTTCTTT
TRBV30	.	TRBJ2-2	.	CAWSLILSGELFF	TGTGCCTGGAGTTTGATCCTTTCCGGGGAGCTGTTTTTT
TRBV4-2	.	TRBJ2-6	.	CASSQENPQSGANVLTF	TGTGCCAGCAGCCAAGAAAACCCGCAGTCTGGGGCCAACGTCCTGACTTTC
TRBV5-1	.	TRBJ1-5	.	CASSLGGISNQPQHF	TGCGCCAGCAGCTTGGGGGGAATCAGCAATCAGCCCCAGCATTTT
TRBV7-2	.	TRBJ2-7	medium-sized	CASTTTGNHEQYF	TGTGCCAGCACCACCACAGGGAATCACGAGCAGTACTTC
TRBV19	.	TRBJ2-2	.	CASSTLGWSGELFF	TGTGCCAGTAGTACCCTGGGATGGAGCGGGGAGCTGTTTTTT
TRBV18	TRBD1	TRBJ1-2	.	CASSPTTGDDGYTF	TGTGCCAGCTCACCTACGACAGGGGATGATGGCTACACCTTC
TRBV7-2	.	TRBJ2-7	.	CASSLEYGGVYEQYF	TGTGCCAGCAGCTTAGAATACGGGGGCGTCTACGAGCAGTACTTC
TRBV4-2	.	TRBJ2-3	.	CASSQFASAISTDTQYF	TGTGCCAGCAGCCAATTCGCTAGCGCCATTAGCACAGATACGCAGTATTTT
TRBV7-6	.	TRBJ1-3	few	CASSSGTSSGNTIYF	TGTGCCAGCAGCTCCGGGACAAGCTCTGGAAACACCATATATTTT
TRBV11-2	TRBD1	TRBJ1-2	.	CASSLRADRAYGYTF	TGTGCCAGCAGCTTACGGGCGGACAGGGCCTATGGCTACACCTTC
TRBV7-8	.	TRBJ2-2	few	CASSGYRISNTGELFF	TGTGCCAGCAGCGGATACAGAATTTCCAACACCGGGGAGCTGTTTTTT
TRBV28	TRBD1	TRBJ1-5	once	CASTPGGSNQPQHF	TGTGCCAGCACCCCAGGGGGGAGCAATCAGCCCCAGCATTTT
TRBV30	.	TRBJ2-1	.	CAWSRGASSYNEQFF	TGTGCCTGGAGTCGGGGGGCGAGCTCCTACAATGAGCAGTTCTTC
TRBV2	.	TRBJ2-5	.	CASSSSFGGTRETQYF	TGTGCCAGCAGTTCCTCCTTTGGGGGGACGAGGGAGACCCAGTACTTC
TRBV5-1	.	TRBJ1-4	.	CASSLRGTNEKLFF	TGCGCCAGCAGCCTCAGGGGAACTAATGAAAAACTGTTTTTT
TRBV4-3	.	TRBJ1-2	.	CASSLEKGGGYTF	TGCGCCAGCAGCCTCGAGAAGGGCGGTGGCTACACCTTC
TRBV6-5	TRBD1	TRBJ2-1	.	CASRGTGGRNEQFF	TGTGCCAGCAGGGGGACAGGGGGCAGGAATGAGCAGTTCTTC
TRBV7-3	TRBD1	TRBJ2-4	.	CASSLTKQGADIQYF	TGTGCCAGCAGCTTAACGAAACAGGGGGCGGACATTCAGTACTTC
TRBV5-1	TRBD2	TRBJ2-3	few	CASSFRGGAEDTQYF	TGCGCCAGCAGCTTTCGCGGGGGGGCTGAAGATACGCAGTATTTT
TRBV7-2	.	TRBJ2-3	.	CASSSGLITDTQYF	TGTGCCAGCAGCTCAGGACTCATCACAGATACGCAGTATTTT
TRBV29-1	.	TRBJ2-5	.	CSVGFLGPQETQYF	TGCAGCGTTGGATTCTTAGGGCCACAAGAGACCCAGTACTTC
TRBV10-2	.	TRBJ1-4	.	CASSTGATNEKLFF	TGCGCCAGCTCCACCGGGGCAACTAATGAAAAACTGTTTTTT
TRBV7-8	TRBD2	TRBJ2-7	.	CASSLVPSGSSYEQYF	TGTGCCAGCAGCTTAGTTCCGAGCGGGAGCTCCTACGAGCAGTACTTC
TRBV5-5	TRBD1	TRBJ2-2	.	CASSLGQGPTGELFF	TGTGCCAGCAGCTTGGGACAGGGCCCCACCGGGGAGCTGTTTTTT